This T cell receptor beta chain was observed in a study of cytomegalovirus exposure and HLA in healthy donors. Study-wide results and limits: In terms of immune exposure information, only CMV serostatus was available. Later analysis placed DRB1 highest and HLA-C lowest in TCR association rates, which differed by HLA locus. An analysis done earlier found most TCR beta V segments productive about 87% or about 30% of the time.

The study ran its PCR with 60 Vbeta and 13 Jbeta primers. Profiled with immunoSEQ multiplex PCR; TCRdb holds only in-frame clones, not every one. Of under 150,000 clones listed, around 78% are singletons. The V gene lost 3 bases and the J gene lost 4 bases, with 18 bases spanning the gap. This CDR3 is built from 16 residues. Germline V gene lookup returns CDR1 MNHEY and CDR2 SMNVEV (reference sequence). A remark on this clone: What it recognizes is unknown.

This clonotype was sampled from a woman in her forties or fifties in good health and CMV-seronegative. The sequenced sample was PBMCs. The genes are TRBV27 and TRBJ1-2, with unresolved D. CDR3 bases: TGTGCCAGCAGTTTGTTCGCGGAGGTACGAGGCTATGGCTACACCTTC. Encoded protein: CASSLFAEVRGYGYTF.